The T cell receptor beta chain described here comes from a study of cytotoxic CD8 clonotypes in ibrutinib-treated CLL. Whole-study context: For this cohort, patients were about a dozen relapsed/refractory and around 16 treatment-naive, while 17 were IGHV unmutated.

The assay was immunoSEQ multiplex PCR, and TCRdb's table has in-frame clones only and misses some. The sample includes some 85,000 clones, 77% of them seen just once. General study findings and limits: Public clonotypes occurred uncommonly; on treatment, they contracted or remained stable. At the start, clonality exceeded age-matched healthy donors and followed circulating CD8+ T-cell counts.

The CDR3 runs to 15 residues. With 0 bases removed from V and 1 base from J, the gap between germline ends came to 11 bases. In germline, CDR1 is SGHRS, CDR2 YFSETQ. A few counts support this clone. Antigen specificity is unknown. Sequenced material: PBMCs, taken after 24 months of ibrutinib treatment. The TCR was taken from a human donor with chronic lymphocytic leukemia. V is TRBV5-1 and J is TRBJ2-7, with D unresolved. The CDR3 coding sequence is TGCGCCAGCAGCTTGGACTACTCTATTTCCTACGAGCAGTACTTC. It codes for CASSLDYSISYEQYF.